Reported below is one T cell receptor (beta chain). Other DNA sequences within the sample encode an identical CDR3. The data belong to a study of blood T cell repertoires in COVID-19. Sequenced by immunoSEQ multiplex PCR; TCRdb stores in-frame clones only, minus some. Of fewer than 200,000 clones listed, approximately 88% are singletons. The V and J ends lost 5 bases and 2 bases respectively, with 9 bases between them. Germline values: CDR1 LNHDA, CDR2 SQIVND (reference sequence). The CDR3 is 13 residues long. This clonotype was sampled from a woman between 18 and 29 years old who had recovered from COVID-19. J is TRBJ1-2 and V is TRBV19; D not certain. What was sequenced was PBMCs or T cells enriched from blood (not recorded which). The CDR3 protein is CASSREVNYGYTF. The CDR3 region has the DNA TGTGCCAGTAGTCGGGAGGTGAACTATGGCTACACCTTC. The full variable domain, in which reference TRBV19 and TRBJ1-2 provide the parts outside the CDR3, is DGGITQSPKYLFRKEGQNVTLSCEQNLNHDAMYWYRQDPGQGLRLIYYSQIVNDFQKGDIAEGYSVSREKKESFPLTVTSAQKNPTAFYLCASSREVNYGYTFGSGTRLTVV.